Each of the 26 T cell receptor beta chains below was sequenced from the same sample in a study of CD8 T cells in Susac syndrome. Random hexamers were used to reverse transcribe the RNA input (about 0.5 to 1 ug). TCRdb called the immunoSEQ multiplex PCR reads again in MiXCR, with one record for every CDR3 protein. The table shows approximately 190,000 distinct CDR3 sequences, with 95% occurring only once. The sequenced sample was CD8+ T cells from PBMCs. These TCRs come from a human donor with Susac syndrome.

This sequence joins TRBV28 and TRBJ1-2, with 9 bases identical to TRBD1. CDR3 size: 14 residues. Losses at the gene ends were 3 bases for V and 4 bases for J; bases not matched to a gene: 3. The germline V gene has CDR1 MDHEN and CDR2 SYDVKM. This CDR3 is CASSFGQGSYGYTF. CDR3 nucleotide sequence: TGTGCCAGCAGTTTCGGACAGGGGAGCTATGGCTACACCTTC.

The chain couples TRBV7-9 to TRBJ2-1; no definite D call. There are 15 residues in the CDR3. V lost 2 bases, J lost 0 bases, and 8 bases lay in between. Per germline, CDR1 SEHNR and CDR2 FQNEAQ (reference sequence). The CDR3, as DNA: TGTGCCAGCAGCTTAACTGGTGCCTCCTACAATGAGCAGTTCTTC. This codes for CASSLTGASYNEQFF.

The chain couples TRBV7-2 to TRBJ1-1, with D tentatively TRBD1 (5 bases). Germline CDR1 and CDR2: SGHTA and FQGNSA. The CDR3 totals 14 residues. Trimming pared 0 bases from V and 4 bases from J, leaving 9 bases between. DNA for the CDR3: TGTGCCAGCAGCTTAGCCGTCCAGGGCACTGAAGCTTTCTTT. It yields the protein CASSLAVQGTEAFF. The whole variable domain, remainder taken from reference TRBV7-2 and TRBJ1-1, is GAGVSQSPSNKVTEKGKDVELRCDPISGHTALYWYRQSLGQGLEFLIYFQGNSAPDKSGLPSDRFSAERTGGSVSTLTIQRTQQEDSAVYLCASSLAVQGTEAFFGQGTRLTVV.

The chain is built from TRBV12-3 or TRBV12-4 and TRBJ2-3; 9 bases line up with TRBD2. With V trimmed by 6 bases and J by 4 bases, 8 bases remained unmatched. CDR3 length: 15 residues. The CDR3 loop is CASRTIAGDSDTQYF. CDR3 nucleotides: TGTGCCAGCAGAACCATAGCGGGAGACTCAGATACGCAGTATTTT.

J is TRBJ1-2 and V is TRBV6-5; no clear D gene. The germline V gene encodes CDR1 MNHEY and CDR2 SVGAGI. Trimming stripped 5 bases from V and 5 bases from J, with 12 bases between. This CDR3 has 13 amino acids. In DNA, the CDR3 is TGTGCCAGCAGTACCGGTGTAGCATATGGCTACACCTTC. It yields the protein CASSTGVAYGYTF.

The rearrangement links TRBV12-3 or TRBV12-4 to TRBJ2-5; D is uncertain. This CDR3 has 16 amino acids. Trimming removed 0 bases at V and 5 bases at J, with 16 bases between. The CDR3 loop reads CASSLAVQPSRETQYF. CDR3 DNA sequence: TGTGCCAGCAGTTTAGCGGTCCAGCCCTCGAGGGAGACCCAGTACTTC.

The chain uses TRBV28 and TRBJ2-3; 13 positions agree with TRBD2. Germline values: CDR1 MDHEN, CDR2 SYDVKM. This CDR3 has 17 residues. The J segment lost 2 bases and the V segment lost 3 bases, leaving 5 bases of the junction unmatched. CDR3 amino acids: CASSLEGLAGLTDTQYF. The CDR3 DNA sequence: TGTGCCAGCAGTTTGGAGGGACTAGCGGGACTCACAGATACGCAGTATTTT. Full variable domain (outside the CDR3, taken from reference TRBV28 and TRBJ2-3): DVKVTQSSRYLVKRTGEKVFLECVQDMDHENMFWYRQDPGLGLRLIYFSYDVKMKEKGDIPEGYSVSREKKERFSLILESASTNQTSMYLCASSLEGLAGLTDTQYFGPGTRLTVL.

The V call is TRBV7-3, the J call TRBJ2-1; a weak D match, TRBD1 (6 bases). CDR3 size: 13 residues. The germline V gene has CDR1 SGHTA and CDR2 FQGTGA. Trimming shortened V by 5 bases and J by 10 bases, and 15 bases separated the two germline ends. Here the CDR3 reads CASSTGTGSEQFF. The DNA of the CDR3 is TGTGCCAGCAGCACCGGAACAGGGAGCGAGCAGTTCTTC.

The chain couples TRBV5-1 to TRBJ2-5; tentatively, D is TRBD2 (7 bases). CDR1 and CDR2 from the germline V gene are SGHRS and YFSETQ. This CDR3 comprises 11 residues. V lost 4 bases and J lost 10, with 11 bases in between. CDR3 sequence: CASSRGGGQYF. The CDR3 DNA follows: TGCGCCAGCAGCCGGGGAGGGGGCCAGTACTTC.

This clonotype was picked up one time. This chain links TRBV28 with TRBJ2-2, with 11 bases aligning to TRBD1. V shed 4 bases and J 8 bases; nucleotides not matched to a gene: 6. From germline, CDR1 is MDHEN and CDR2 SYDVKM. The CDR3 runs 15 residues. The chain's CDR3 is CASSSGQGAKGELFF. CDR3 nucleotides: TGTGCCAGCAGTTCCGGACAGGGGGCAAAAGGGGAGCTGTTTTTT.

J is TRBJ1-2 and V is TRBV3-1; perhaps TRBD1 as D (6 bases). The germline gives CDR1 LGHDT, CDR2 YNNKEL (reference sequence). Trimming pared 0 bases from V and 3 bases from J, leaving 8 bases between. The CDR3 runs to 14 residues. CDR3 nucleotide sequence: TGTGCCAGCAGCCAAGATTGGGGGCACTATGGCTACACCTTC. It specifies CASSQDWGHYGYTF. The variable domain in full, completed from reference TRBV3-1 and TRBJ1-2, reads DTAVSQTPKYLVTQMGNDKSIKCEQNLGHDTMYWYKQDSKKFLKIMFSYNNKELIINETVPNRFSPKSPDKAHLNLHINSLELGDSAVYFCASSQDWGHYGYTFGSGTRLTVV.

The J gene is TRBJ2-7, the V gene TRBV4-1; D gene unclear. The CDR3 covers 14 residues. Germline V gives CDR1 MGHRA, CDR2 YSYEKL. V was cut by 4 bases and J by 1 base, with 11 bases left in between. CDR3 region: CASSPNDMSYEQYF. DNA for the CDR3: TGCGCCAGCAGCCCGAACGACATGTCCTACGAGCAGTACTTC.

The rearrangement uses TRBV7-9 and TRBJ1-2, with D possibly matching TRBD1 (5 bases). Per germline, CDR1 SEHNR and CDR2 FQNEAQ (reference sequence). The CDR3 is 14 residues long. Deletions cut 1 base from V and 6 bases from J, with 12 bases between. The CDR3 loop reads CASSLEETDHGYTF. The DNA for the CDR3 is TGTGCCAGCAGCTTAGAGGAGACAGACCATGGCTACACCTTC.

This clonotype appeared a single time. V gene TRBV4-1 combines with J gene TRBJ2-5, with 13 bases that match TRBD2. CDR1 is MGHRA and CDR2 is YSYEKL in the germline V gene. The CDR3 loop spans 16 amino acids. J gave up 3 bases and V 3 bases, and 4 bases lay outside the gene matches. CDR3 coding DNA: TGCGCCAGCAGCCACCCCGGGACTAGCGGGAAAGAGACCCAGTACTTC. Translating it yields CASSHPGTSGKETQYF.

V usage is TRBV5-1 and J usage is TRBJ2-7; TRBD2 aligns across 10 bases. CDR1 is SGHRS, CDR2 YFSETQ, per germline. CDR3 length equals 16 residues. J lost 0 bases, V lost 1 base, and 4 bases had no gene match. The chain's CDR3 is CASSLQASGGSYEQYF. CDR3 nucleotides: TGCGCCAGCAGCTTGCAGGCTAGCGGGGGCTCCTACGAGCAGTACTTC.

The rearrangement joins TRBV20-1 to TRBJ1-5; 7 positions match TRBD1. CDR3 length: 14 amino acids. Trimming at V came to 3 bases and at J to 2 bases, leaving 4 bases not matched to a gene. Germline V CDR1 and CDR2: DFQATT, SNEGSKA (reference sequence). The CDR3 is CSASWDSGNQPQHF. For the CDR3, the DNA is TGCAGTGCTAGCTGGGACAGCGGCAATCAGCCCCAGCATTTT.

The rearrangement links TRBV11-2 to TRBJ2-1, with 9 bases fitting TRBD2. CDR1 and CDR2 from the germline V gene are SGHAT and FQNNGV. The CDR3 runs 15 residues. The ends lost 5 bases at V and 3 bases at J; junction bases unmatched: 5. CDR3 residues: CASSGAGGGYNEQFF. CDR3 DNA sequence: TGTGCCAGCAGCGGAGCGGGGGGAGGCTACAATGAGCAGTTCTTC.

The genes are TRBV2 and TRBJ1-1, with no clear D. The CDR3 extends over 11 amino acids. V lost 3 bases and J 5 bases, leaving 4 bases between the germline ends. Germline assignment: CDR1 SNHLY and CDR2 FYNNEI. This CDR3 is CASSDNTEAFF. DNA for the CDR3: TGTGCCAGCAGTGATAATACTGAAGCTTTCTTT.

This clonotype was seen once. V and J are TRBV15 and TRBJ2-7; D not certain. The CDR3 has 12 residues. V shed 4 bases and J shed 6 bases, with 10 bases lying between them. Germline V gene lookup returns CDR1 LNHNV and CDR2 YYDKDF (reference sequence). DNA for the CDR3: TGTGCCACCAGCACCCCACCGAGCGAGCAGTACTTC. Its translation is CATSTPPSEQYF.

The V gene is TRBV18, the J gene TRBJ2-3; possible D gene TRBD2, 6 bases. This CDR3 is built from 16 residues. Trimming removed 3 bases at V and 0 bases at J, with 13 bases between. Germline V lookup: CDR1 KGHSH, CDR2 LQKENI. The CDR3 protein is CASSPPWGVSTDTQYF. CDR3 nucleotide sequence: TGTGCCAGCTCACCCCCATGGGGGGTTAGCACAGATACGCAGTATTTT. Full variable domain (remainder filled in from reference TRBV18 and TRBJ2-3): NAGVMQNPRHLVRRRGQEARLRCSPMKGHSHVYWYRQLPEEGLKFMVYLQKENIIDESGMPKERFSAEFPKEGPSILRIQQVVRGDSAAYFCASSPPWGVSTDTQYFGPGTRLTVL.

The gene calls are TRBV15 and TRBJ1-5, with no clear D. The CDR3 sequence is 14 residues long. Between the trimmed V and J ends, which lost 0 bases and 6 bases, there was a span of 9 bases. Germline values: CDR1 LNHNV, CDR2 YYDKDF (reference sequence). The CDR3, as DNA: TGTGCCACCAGCAGAGAGGAGTACGGTCAGCCCCAGCATTTT. Translation gives CATSREEYGQPQHF. Full variable domain (rest looked up from reference TRBV15 and TRBJ1-5): DAMVIQNPRYQVTQFGKPVTLSCSQTLNHNVMYWYQQKSSQAPKLLFHYYDKDFNNEADTPDNFQSRRPNTSFCFLDIRSPGLGDTAMYLCATSREEYGQPQHFGDGTRLSIL.

The CDR3 sequence: CASSSYSNQPQHF. In DNA form, the CDR3 reads TGTGCCAGCAGCTCCTATAGCAATCAGCCCCAGCATTTT. This chain links TRBV7-8 with TRBJ1-5; unclear D gene. V lost 4 bases and J 0 bases, leaving 4 bases between the germline ends. CDR1 is SGHVS, CDR2 FQNEAQ, per germline. This CDR3 is built from 13 residues.

The chain has TRBV29-1 and TRBJ2-1, with no clear D. This CDR3 region has 14 residues. Germline assignment: CDR1 SQVTM and CDR2 ANQGSEA. With 4 bases removed from V and 0 bases from J, the gap between germline ends came to 10 bases. The CDR3 DNA reads as TGCAGCGTTGTCGGCGAACACTCCTACAATGAGCAGTTCTTC. It encodes CSVVGEHSYNEQFF.

This rearrangement joins TRBV5-6 to TRBJ2-3; 8 positions agree with TRBD2. Germline CDR1 reads SGHDT; CDR2 reads YYEEEE. The CDR3 has 15 amino acids. V lost 6 bases and J lost 0; bases outside the gene matches: 6. Here the CDR3 reads CASTAGGPSTDTQYF. The CDR3, as DNA: TGTGCCAGCACCGCGGGAGGACCCAGCACAGATACGCAGTATTTT.

This clonotype was observed a handful of times. J is TRBJ2-5 and V is TRBV6-1; 8 bases are shared with TRBD1. Germline loops: CDR1 MNHNS, CDR2 SASEGT. With V trimmed by 5 bases and J by 5 bases, 7 bases remained unmatched. The CDR3 runs 14 residues. CDR3 in amino acids: CASSLDRGWETQYF. The CDR3 DNA follows: TGTGCCAGCAGTTTAGACAGGGGATGGGAGACCCAGTACTTC.

The chain combines TRBV14 with TRBJ2-1, with TRBD2 matching over 14 bases. The germline V gene encodes CDR1 SGHDN and CDR2 FVKESK. The CDR3 contains 17 residues. V lost 0 bases and J lost 9; bases outside the gene matches: 7. In DNA form, the CDR3 reads TGTGCCAGCAGCCAAGAGGATACGGGACTAGCGGGGGTTGAGCAGTTCTTC. It yields the protein CASSQEDTGLAGVEQFF.